One sample yielded the 28 T cell receptor beta chains listed below, sequenced in a study of T cells in Graves' hyperthyroidism and ophthalmopathy. TCR beta CDR3 regions were amplified from RNA. The HTBI primer set served for first-round RT-PCR of the TCR CDR3. TCRdb called the multiplex PCR reads again in MiXCR, with one record for every CDR3 protein. Of hundreds of thousands of distinct CDR3 sequences in the sample, over 35% were seen once. Sequenced material: blood. The receptors here all came from a woman in her thirties or forties with Graves' hyperthyroidism.

The V call is TRBV10-3, the J call TRBJ2-7, with 10 nucleotides matching TRBD2. CDR1 is ENHRY and CDR2 is SYGVKD in the germline V gene. The V and J ends lost 5 bases and 5 bases, in that order; junction bases with no gene match: 12. The CDR3 runs 16 residues. This chain's CDR3 is CAISLTLAGGAHEQYF. The CDR3, as DNA: TGTGCCATCAGTTTGACCTTAGCGGGAGGAGCGCACGAGCAGTACTTC.

The chain recombines TRBV11-2 with TRBJ2-7; 7 bases map to TRBD2. J lost 7 bases, V lost 0 bases, and 9 bases had no gene match. Germline values: CDR1 SGHAT, CDR2 FQNNGV. The CDR3 is made up of 15 amino acids. CDR3 nucleotide sequence: TGTGCCAGCAGCTTAGAAGCGGGGAGCTACAATGAGCAGTACTTC. Protein sequence: CASSLEAGSYNEQYF. The full variable domain, completed using reference TRBV11-2 and TRBJ2-7, is EAGVAQSPRYKIIEKRQSVAFWCNPISGHATLYWYQQILGQGPKLLIQFQNNGVVDDSQLPKDRFSAERLKGVDSTLKIQPAKLEDSAVYLCASSLEAGSYNEQYFGPGTRLTVT.

The rearrangement joins TRBV12-3 or TRBV12-4 to TRBJ2-7, with D maybe TRBD1 (6 bases). V gave up 1 base and J gave up 2 bases, with 12 bases separating them. The CDR3 is 15 residues long. This CDR3 reads CASSLDVQGPYEQYF. CDR3 sequence (DNA): TGTGCCAGCAGTTTAGACGTTCAGGGGCCCTACGAGCAGTACTTC.

In its sample, this clonotype was seen a few times. The junction departs from the called germline gene at one end, perhaps through a read error. The chain couples TRBV12-3 or TRBV12-4 to TRBJ1-1, with 11 nucleotides matching TRBD1. This CDR3 has 15 amino acids. For the CDR3, the DNA is TGTGCCAGCAGTTCCCTCCCGGGACAGGGGGGTGTAGCTTCCTTT. Protein sequence: CASSSLPGQGGVASF.

The chain links TRBV7-9 to TRBJ2-5; the match to TRBD2 covers 7 bases. The ends lost 4 bases at V and 1 base at J; junction bases unmatched: 9. This CDR3 has 16 residues. CDR1 SEHNR and CDR2 FQNEAQ come from the germline V gene (reference sequence). CDR3 nucleotide sequence: TGTGCCAGCAGCTGGAGTAGGGCTAGCGGCCAAGAGACCCAGTACTTC. This sequence encodes CASSWSRASGQETQYF. The full variable domain, its missing parts supplied by reference TRBV7-9 and TRBJ2-5, is DTGVSQNPRHKITKRGQNVTFRCDPISEHNRLYWYRQTLGQGPEFLTYFQNEAQLEKSRLLSDRFSAERPKGSFSTLEIQRTEQGDSAMYLCASSWSRASGQETQYFGPGTRLLVL.

The V and J genes are TRBV7-2 and TRBJ1-3, with a possible D match to TRBD1 (5 bases). The V gene lost 0 bases and the J gene lost 8 bases, with 20 bases spanning the gap. Germline V gene lookup returns CDR1 SGHTA and CDR2 FQGNSA. The CDR3 is 17 amino acids. The CDR3 sequence is CASSLAGLVNYGYTIYF. CDR3 nucleotide sequence: TGTGCCAGCAGCTTAGCGGGGCTCGTCAACTATGGCTACACCATATATTTT. The variable domain in full, completed from reference TRBV7-2 and TRBJ1-3, reads GAGVSQSPSNKVTEKGKDVELRCDPISGHTALYWYRQSLGQGLEFLIYFQGNSAPDKSGLPSDRFSAERTGGSVSTLTIQRTQQEDSAVYLCASSLAGLVNYGYTIYFGEGSWLTVV.

The table lists this clonotype with many counts. The chain combines TRBV20-1 with TRBJ1-6, with no clear D. This CDR3 region has 12 residues. The germline CDR1 and CDR2 sequences are DFQATT and SNEGSKA (reference sequence). Trimming pared 3 bases from V and 6 bases from J, leaving 6 bases between. The CDR3 region has the DNA TGCAGTGCTAGGGTGCCTAATTCACCCCTCCACTTT. Its translation is CSARVPNSPLHF.

This clonotype was recorded at least ten times. V gene TRBV20-1 combines with J gene TRBJ1-2; D remains ambiguous. Trimming cost V 0 bases and J 6 bases, with 20 bases left between them. The germline V gene encodes CDR1 DFQATT and CDR2 SNEGSKA (reference sequence). This CDR3 region has 16 residues. CDR3 loop: CSARDPVTVSDDGYTF. CDR3 bases: TGCAGTGCTAGAGATCCGGTCACAGTCAGTGATGATGGCTACACCTTC.

This clonotype appeared many times. V gene TRBV12-3 or TRBV12-4 combines with J gene TRBJ1-5; D is ambiguous. Trimming took 6 bases from V and 6 from J, leaving 12 bases between them. The CDR3 covers 13 residues. DNA of the CDR3: TGTGCCAGCAGCCATCCCGCACGTCAGCCCCAGCATTTT. This sequence encodes CASSHPARQPQHF.

Worth noting for this clonotype: Without the conserved terminal phenylalanine or tryptophan, this CDR3 likely stems from a read error. V gene TRBV5-1 combines with J gene TRBJ2-7; no clear D gene. Germline-derived CDR1 and CDR2 are SGHRS and YFSETQ. This CDR3 spans 14 amino acids. CDR3 DNA sequence: TGTGCCAGCAGCTTAAGGGTCTACCCCTACGAGCAGTACCTC. Translated, it gives CASSLRVYPYEQYL.

The V gene is TRBV7-6, the J gene TRBJ1-1; D possibly corresponds to TRBD1 (6 bases). This CDR3 contains 15 residues. With 3 bases removed from V and 3 bases from J, the gap between germline ends came to 14 bases. Germline loops: CDR1 SGHVS, CDR2 FNYEAQ. This chain's CDR3 is CASSLRGGRDTEAFF. The CDR3 DNA is TGTGCCAGCAGCTTGCGGGGGGGCCGGGACACTGAAGCTTTCTTT.

This clonotype has just a few counts. This chain uses TRBV7-9 with TRBJ1-2; tentative D call: TRBD1 (5 bases). Germline V gene sequence: CDR1 SEHNR, CDR2 FQNEAQ (reference sequence). This CDR3 contains 17 residues. V lost 4 bases and J 2 bases, leaving 20 bases between the germline ends. The CDR3 loop reads CASSSLPRDYLNYGYTF. CDR3 coding DNA: TGTGCCAGCAGCTCCCTACCTAGGGACTACCTAAACTATGGCTACACCTTC.

Many counts were recorded for this clonotype. This chain uses TRBV10-3 with TRBJ2-2, with TRBD2 identical over 7 bases. The germline CDR1 and CDR2 sequences are ENHRY and SYGVKD. V lost 10 bases to trimming and J lost 4 bases; unmatched junction nucleotides: 9. The CDR3 is 14 residues long. The DNA for the CDR3 is TGTGCCACCAGAGCGGGGCCCTCCACCGGGGAGCTGTTTTTT. It translates to CATRAGPSTGELFF.

The chain employs TRBV2 and TRBJ1-2; D not resolved. CDR3 size: 13 residues. With 4 bases removed from V and 1 base from J, the gap between germline ends came to 7 bases. The germline CDR1 and CDR2 sequences are SNHLY and FYNNEI. The chain's CDR3 is CASSVNSNYGYTF. CDR3 DNA: TGTGCCAGCAGTGTTAACAGTAACTATGGCTACACCTTC.

The chain has TRBV20-1 and TRBJ2-2; D gene uncertain. CDR1 is DFQATT and CDR2 is SNEGSKA in the germline V gene (reference sequence). This CDR3 is 16 amino acids long. Trimming took off 2 bases at V and 3 bases at J, with 16 bases between the two ends. The CDR3 coding sequence is TGCAGTGCTAGACGGGTATCCTTCCAGGACACCGGGGAGCTGTTTTTT. Encoded protein: CSARRVSFQDTGELFF.

The chain employs TRBV10-3 and TRBJ2-7; D tentatively reads TRBD1 or TRBD2 (6 bases each). The V gene's germline CDR1 is ENHRY and CDR2 SYGVKD. The CDR3 runs 12 residues. CDR3 region: CAIGGGSYEQYF. CDR3 nucleotide sequence: TGTGCTATTGGAGGGGGCTCCTACGAGCAGTACTTC.

The chain combines TRBV7-2 with TRBJ1-3, with a possible D match to TRBD1 (5 bases). The V end lost 1 base, the J end lost 8 bases, and 18 bases lay between the germline ends. Germline CDR1 SGHTA, CDR2 FQGNSA. The CDR3 runs 16 residues. The CDR3 sequence is CASSLVQGATGYTIYF. The CDR3 coding sequence is TGTGCCAGCAGCTTAGTGCAAGGGGCGACTGGCTACACCATATATTTT.

The chain couples TRBV7-2 to TRBJ1-2; D ambiguous. The CDR3 has 15 residues. The germline V gene has CDR1 SGHTA and CDR2 FQGNSA. Trimming removed 1 base from V and 3 bases from J, with 12 bases in between. CDR3 sequence reads: CASSLVLPDHYGYTF. In nucleotides, the CDR3 is TGTGCCAGCAGCTTAGTATTGCCCGACCACTATGGCTACACCTTC.

This clonotype was seen only a few times. The chain carries TRBV19 and TRBJ2-2; D gene ambiguous. The V gene's germline CDR1 is LNHDA and CDR2 SQIVND (reference sequence). The CDR3 runs 14 residues. V lost 3 bases and J lost 0, with 5 bases in between. The CDR3, as DNA: TGTGCCAGTAGTATTAAGGCGAACACCGGGGAGCTGTTTTTT. Its translation is CASSIKANTGELFF.

The chain is built from TRBV6-6 and TRBJ1-2; D may be TRBD1 (6 bases). Deletions cut 2 bases from V and 1 base from J, with 8 bases between. CDR3 length equals 14 residues. CDR1 and CDR2 from the germline V gene are MNHNY and SVGAGI (reference sequence). In nucleotides, the CDR3 is TGTGCCAGCAGTTACAACAGGGATAACTATGGCTACACCTTC. Residues: CASSYNRDNYGYTF.

Turning to this clonotype: Germline is not matched at one junction end, which may reflect a read error. The rearrangement links TRBV7-6 to TRBJ2-7; unclear D gene. The CDR3 has 13 residues. Germline lookup yields CDR1 SGHVS and CDR2 FNYEAQ. The CDR3 protein is CASSNPSSYERYF. The CDR3 nucleotides read TGTGCCAGCAGCAACCCCTCCTCCTACGAGCGGTACTTC.

This clonotype was observed many times. Mismatch with germline at one junction end may stem from a read error. The gene calls are TRBV20-1 and TRBJ2-7; D may be TRBD1 (6 bases). This CDR3 comprises 12 residues. CDR1 DFQATT and CDR2 SNEGSKA come from the germline V gene (reference sequence). The CDR3: CSARGGPYEQYF. Here the CDR3 DNA reads TGCAGCGCTAGAGGGGGACCCTACGAGCAGTACTTC.

In its sample, this clonotype was seen a few times. V gene TRBV7-2 combines with J gene TRBJ1-6; the D is unclear. The V and J ends lost 5 bases and 4 bases respectively, with 15 bases between them. Germline CDR1 is SGHTA and CDR2 is FQGNSA. There are 16 residues in the CDR3. This CDR3 is CASSQSSHPYNSPLHF. The CDR3 bases are TGTGCCAGCAGCCAGAGCTCCCACCCTTATAATTCACCCCTCCACTTT.

The chain's CDR3 is CASSLYSTGGTGGSPLHF. DNA for the CDR3: TGTGCCAGCAGCTTATATTCGACAGGGGGCACGGGGGGTTCACCCCTCCACTTT. This chain connects TRBV7-9 to TRBJ1-6, with TRBD1 identical over 10 bases. The ends lost 2 bases at V and 9 bases at J; junction bases unmatched: 13. The CDR3 is made up of 18 amino acids. Germline V gene data show CDR1 as SEHNR and CDR2 as FQNEAQ (reference sequence).

This chain uses TRBV3-1 with TRBJ1-1; the match to TRBD1 covers 9 bases. In germline, CDR1 is LGHDT, CDR2 YNNKEL (reference sequence). CDR3 length equals 14 residues. Trimming at V came to 8 bases and at J to 6 bases, leaving 10 bases not matched to a gene. The CDR3 DNA reads TGTGCCAGCTCCTCGGACAGGGGAGTCGCTGAAGCTTTCTTT. The encoded protein is CASSSDRGVAEAFF. Supplemented by reference TRBV3-1 and TRBJ1-1, the full variable domain reads DTAVSQTPKYLVTQMGNDKSIKCEQNLGHDTMYWYKQDSKKFLKIMFSYNNKELIINETVPNRFSPKSPDKAHLNLHINSLELGDSAVYFCASSSDRGVAEAFFGQGTRLTVV.

This clonotype has at least ten counts. This chain uses TRBV29-1 with TRBJ1-4; D not resolved. The CDR3 is 14 residues long. V lost 4 bases and J lost 2, with 11 bases in between. Germline values: CDR1 SQVTM, CDR2 ANQGSEA. The CDR3 sequence: CSVGSGSTNEKLFF. CDR3 bases: TGCAGCGTTGGGTCGGGGTCTACTAATGAAAAACTGTTTTTT.

The rearrangement joins TRBV9 to TRBJ2-7; no firm D call. The length of the CDR3 is 14 residues. Germline CDR1 SGDLS, CDR2 YYNGEE. The V and J ends lost 0 bases and 5 bases respectively, with 12 bases between them. The CDR3 protein is CASSVDGTIDEQYF. The CDR3 bases are TGTGCCAGCAGCGTAGATGGCACAATCGACGAGCAGTACTTC. Supplemented by reference TRBV9 and TRBJ2-7, the full variable domain reads DSGVTQTPKHLITATGQRVTLRCSPRSGDLSVYWYQQSLDQGLQFLIQYYNGEERAKGNILERFSAQQFPDLHSELNLSSLELGDSALYFCASSVDGTIDEQYFGPGTRLTVT.

This clonotype was seen a single time. This chain links TRBV6-5 with TRBJ1-4, with D maybe TRBD1 (5 bases). The CDR3 totals 17 residues. Germline CDR1 is MNHEY and CDR2 is SVGAGI. V gave up 5 bases and J gave up 6 bases, with 22 bases separating them. The DNA for the CDR3 is TGTGCCAGCAGTCCACCCCGTACAGGAGCCAGACATGAAAAACTGTTTTTT. Its translation: CASSPPRTGARHEKLFF.